The entry that follows covers one TCR beta chain sequence. Produced via immunoSEQ multiplex PCR; TCRdb's table is partial and in-frame only. The data show about 76,000 clones, 75% to 95% seen once. This record comes from a study of PD-L1 blockade in urothelial cancer. Time point here: peripheral blood 6 weeks after treatment start. The CDR3 sequence is 17 residues long. Germline lookup yields CDR1 SGHVS and CDR2 FNYEAQ. Trimming cost V 5 bases and J 7 bases; bases outside gene matches: 12. The chain links TRBV7-6 to TRBJ2-5, with 14 positions matching TRBD2. This material consisted of PBMCs, taken around atezolizumab (anti-PD-L1) treatment. The origin of this receptor is a woman aged 80 or older with urothelial cancer. As DNA, the CDR3 is TGTGCCAGCAGCAGACTCACCGGGACTAGCGGGAGTGGGACCCAGTACTTC. It codes for CASSRLTGTSGSGTQYF. The full variable domain, its missing parts supplied by reference TRBV7-6 and TRBJ2-5, is GAGVSQSPRYKVTKRGQDVALRCDPISGHVSLYWYRQALGQGPEFLTYFNYEAQQDKSGLPNDRFSAERPEGSISTLTIQRTEQRDSAMYRCASSRLTGTSGSGTQYFGPGTRLLVL.